This entry lists 24 T cell receptor beta chains sequenced from one sample in a study of blood T cell repertoires in COVID-19. Using immunoSEQ multiplex PCR, the repertoire was profiled, and TCRdb retains in-frame clones only, with some absent. The sample has some 52,000 clones; approximately 92% are singletons. Sequenced: peripheral blood. Receptors were obtained from a man in his 60s with active COVID-19.

The genes are TRBV7-2 and TRBJ2-7, with 7 bases aligning to TRBD1. The CDR3 loop spans 14 amino acids. CDR1 and CDR2 (germline): SGHTA, FQGNSA. Trimming at V came to 5 bases and at J to 0 bases, leaving 4 bases not matched to a gene. The DNA of the CDR3 is TGTGCCAGCAGCCGCAGGGACAGCTCCTACGAGCAGTACTTC. As protein: CASSRRDSSYEQYF.

The chain links TRBV7-2 to TRBJ1-5; the D is unclear. Trimming removed 1 base at V and 3 bases at J, with 7 bases between. CDR1 and CDR2 from the germline V gene are SGHTA and FQGNSA. The CDR3 has 14 amino acids. CDR3 bases: TGTGCCAGCAGCTTAGGCGGAACCAATCAGCCCCAGCATTTT. It encodes CASSLGGTNQPQHF.

V usage is TRBV7-6 and J usage is TRBJ1-1; no firm D call. Per germline, CDR1 SGHVS and CDR2 FNYEAQ. With 3 bases removed from V and 3 bases from J, the gap between germline ends came to 8 bases. This CDR3 comprises 13 residues. The CDR3 DNA sequence: TGTGCCAGCAGCTTTTCCCAGGACACTGAAGCTTTCTTT. As protein: CASSFSQDTEAFF.

The chain joins TRBV28 to TRBJ2-3; 9 nucleotides match TRBD1. Losses at the gene ends were 4 bases for V and 4 bases for J; bases not matched to a gene: 9. The CDR3 is 16 amino acids. The germline V gene encodes CDR1 MDHEN and CDR2 SYDVKM. The CDR3 here is CASSYTGTGSSDTQYF. The CDR3 nucleotides read TGTGCCAGCAGTTACACCGGGACAGGGAGCTCAGATACGCAGTATTTT.

The rearrangement joins TRBV4-1 to TRBJ2-1, with D unclear. The germline V gene has CDR1 MGHRA and CDR2 YSYEKL. The V gene lost 1 base and the J gene lost 4 bases, with 14 bases spanning the gap. The CDR3 spans 16 residues. DNA for the CDR3: TGCGCCAGCAGCCAAGTCTCCAGTCCCTTATACAATGAGCAGTTCTTC. This sequence encodes CASSQVSSPLYNEQFF.

V is TRBV7-9 and J is TRBJ1-1; perhaps TRBD1 as D (6 bases). CDR3 length: 16 amino acids. Germline V CDR1 and CDR2: SEHNR, FQNEAQ (reference sequence). V was trimmed by 1 base and J by 4 bases, leaving 16 bases between them. This CDR3 is CASSLGGGQAGTEAFF. The CDR3 DNA reads as TGTGCCAGCAGCTTAGGCGGGGGGCAGGCAGGCACTGAAGCTTTCTTT.

This chain uses TRBV7-9 with TRBJ2-7, with D tentatively TRBD1 (7 bases). In germline, CDR1 is SEHNR, CDR2 FQNEAQ (reference sequence). V was cut by 8 bases and J by 0 bases, with 11 bases left in between. This CDR3 has 13 amino acids. The CDR3 DNA reads TGTGCCAGCGCGGGACAGCCCTCCTACGAGCAGTACTTC. Its translation is CASAGQPSYEQYF.

The rearrangement links TRBV2 to TRBJ1-6; 9 positions agree with TRBD1. V shed 1 base, J shed 8 bases, and the junction held 0 bases outside the gene matches. The germline V gene encodes CDR1 SNHLY and CDR2 FYNNEI. The CDR3 is 14 amino acids. This chain's CDR3 is CASSEGTGDSPLHF. CDR3 DNA: TGTGCCAGCAGTGAAGGGACAGGGGATTCACCCCTCCACTTT.

This clone occurred a few times. The genes are TRBV18 and TRBJ2-3, with 8 nucleotides matching TRBD2. V gave up 8 bases and J gave up 4 bases; unmatched junction bases: 8. The CDR3 sequence is 14 residues long. The germline V gene has CDR1 KGHSH and CDR2 LQKENI. CDR3 sequence: CASRAGTRADTQYF. In nucleotides, the CDR3 is TGTGCCAGCCGCGCCGGGACTAGAGCAGATACGCAGTATTTT.

The chain carries TRBV6-2 or TRBV6-3 and TRBJ2-3; the D is unclear. The CDR3 loop spans 12 amino acids. The ends were cut back, 6 bases at V and 7 bases at J, with 11 bases in the middle. The V gene's germline CDR1 is MNHEY and CDR2 SVGEGT. CDR3 DNA: TGTGCCAGCAGCTTCATCGCGTATACGCAGTATTTT. This codes for CASSFIAYTQYF.

This clone was seen only a few times. This chain joins TRBV7-2 and TRBJ2-5; possibly TRBD2 for D (6 bases). V was trimmed by 5 bases and J by 5 bases, leaving 15 bases between them. Germline V gives CDR1 SGHTA, CDR2 FQGNSA. This CDR3 has 14 residues. CDR3 residues: CASSTGQGGETQYF. CDR3 coding DNA: TGTGCCAGCAGCACGGGCCAGGGAGGTGAGACCCAGTACTTC.

V usage is TRBV11-2 and J usage is TRBJ2-7; 9 bases line up with TRBD2. Unmatched junction bases numbered 8, after V lost 5 bases and J lost 3 bases. The length of the CDR3 is 15 residues. Germline CDR1 reads SGHAT; CDR2 reads FQNNGV. CDR3 amino acids: CASSPRASGDYEQYF. CDR3 sequence (DNA): TGTGCCAGCAGCCCTAGGGCTAGCGGGGACTACGAGCAGTACTTC.

The genes are TRBV4-2 and TRBJ2-3; TRBD1 might be the D (6 bases). CDR1 and CDR2 from the germline V gene are LGHNA and YNFKEQ. This CDR3 has 16 amino acids. Trimming took 1 base from V and 5 from J, leaving 16 bases between them. The CDR3 protein is CASSQGGQGQGDTQYF. The CDR3 DNA is TGTGCCAGCAGCCAAGGCGGGCAGGGGCAGGGAGATACGCAGTATTTT.

The chain uses TRBV11-2 and TRBJ2-5; 10 nucleotides match TRBD2. Germline CDR1 SGHAT, CDR2 FQNNGV. The trim removed 0 bases at V and 7 bases at J, leaving 8 bases unmatched. This CDR3 region has 16 residues. The CDR3 sequence: CASSLEAGGPGGTQYF. The CDR3 bases are TGTGCCAGCAGCTTAGAAGCGGGAGGGCCTGGCGGGACCCAGTACTTC.

The chain combines TRBV19 with TRBJ2-2, with 8 bases fitting TRBD1. The CDR3 has 15 amino acids. CDR1 and CDR2 from the germline V gene are LNHDA and SQIVND (reference sequence). Trimming removed 3 bases from V and 6 bases from J; junction bases left unmatched: 6. The CDR3 reads CASSMDRVMAGELFF. The CDR3 nucleotides read TGTGCCAGTAGTATGGACAGGGTAATGGCCGGGGAGCTGTTTTTT.

This clone was detected once. The genes are TRBV10-3 and TRBJ2-2; a weak D match, TRBD1 (5 bases). The length of the CDR3 is 14 residues. Germline assignment: CDR1 ENHRY and CDR2 SYGVKD. With 2 bases removed from V and 7 bases from J, the gap between germline ends came to 11 bases. The CDR3 sequence: CAISEEQEYGELFF. In nucleotides, the CDR3 is TGTGCCATCAGTGAGGAACAGGAGTACGGGGAGCTGTTTTTT.

The chain uses TRBV2 and TRBJ1-1, with unresolved D. The CDR3 length is 13 residues. The germline CDR1 and CDR2 sequences are SNHLY and FYNNEI. V was shortened by 3 bases and J by 10 bases, with 15 bases between the two germline ends. The CDR3 sequence is CASSELGAWGAFF. The DNA of the CDR3 is TGTGCCAGCAGTGAGCTGGGAGCCTGGGGAGCTTTCTTT.

The CDR3 loop is CASSALGRDGNTGELFF. CDR3 nucleotide sequence: TGTGCCAGCAGCGCCCTAGGGAGGGACGGGAACACCGGGGAGCTGTTTTTT. The chain has TRBV7-3 and TRBJ2-2; 7 bases are a match to TRBD2. The V and J ends lost 5 bases and 1 base, in that order; junction bases with no gene match: 10. Germline assignment: CDR1 SGHTA and CDR2 FQGTGA. The CDR3 loop spans 17 amino acids.

The rearrangement joins TRBV7-9 to TRBJ2-7; a weak D match, TRBD2 (5 bases). Trimming stripped 6 bases from V and 0 bases from J, with 18 bases between. The CDR3 is 16 residues long. Germline assignment: CDR1 SEHNR and CDR2 FQNEAQ (reference sequence). This CDR3 is CASRPTAGISSYEQYF. As DNA, the CDR3 is TGTGCCAGCAGACCGACCGCCGGGATTTCCTCCTACGAGCAGTACTTC.

The chain couples TRBV25-1 to TRBJ2-1; 8 bases line up with TRBD2. Germline lookup yields CDR1 MGHDK and CDR2 SYGVNS. CDR3 length equals 14 residues. After removal of 4 bases from V and 5 bases from J, the junction contained 4 bases not matched to a gene. The DNA for the CDR3 is TGTGCCAGCAGTGTTACGGGGGGGCACAATGAGCAGTTCTTC. It encodes CASSVTGGHNEQFF.

This clone appeared a few times. The gene calls are TRBV19 and TRBJ1-5; 8 positions match TRBD1. CDR3 length: 14 amino acids. The V and J ends lost 4 bases and 7 bases, in that order; junction bases with no gene match: 6. Germline loops: CDR1 LNHDA, CDR2 SQIVND (reference sequence). The CDR3, as DNA: TGTGCCAGTAGTACAGGACAGGGCGGACAGCCCCAGCATTTT. It translates to CASSTGQGGQPQHF.

J is TRBJ2-4 and V is TRBV11-2, with 7 nucleotides matching TRBD2. The CDR3 consists of 16 residues. The germline CDR1 and CDR2 sequences are SGHAT and FQNNGV. V lost 1 base to trimming and J lost 0 bases; unmatched junction nucleotides: 3. In DNA form, the CDR3 reads TGTGCCAGCAGCTTAGGCGCTAGCGGAGCCAAAAACATTCAGTACTTC. Translating gives CASSLGASGAKNIQYF.

The chain couples TRBV28 to TRBJ2-7; D gene uncertain. The CDR3 is 14 amino acids. Germline assignment: CDR1 MDHEN and CDR2 SYDVKM. Trimming shortened V by 3 bases and J by 3 bases, and 12 bases separated the two germline ends. The CDR3 loop is CASSFLEQDYEQYF. The CDR3 DNA follows: TGTGCCAGCAGTTTCTTGGAGCAAGACTACGAGCAGTACTTC.

The V and J genes are TRBV6-1 and TRBJ2-3; TRBD2 aligns across 15 bases. The V gene's germline CDR1 is MNHNS and CDR2 SASEGT. The CDR3 is 17 amino acids. The V segment lost 4 bases and the J segment 3 bases; nucleotides outside the gene matches: 5. CDR3 sequence (DNA): TGTGCCAGCAGTGCCCACGGGACTAGCGGGAGGACAGATACGCAGTATTTT. Translating gives CASSAHGTSGRTDTQYF.